This is a list of T cell receptor beta chains from one sample in a study of early T cells in non-severe SARS-CoV-2 infection. Each CDR3 protein is one row after TCRdb ran MiXCR on the 5' RACE reads. This table holds around 80,000 distinct CDR3 sequences, 13% found once. Sequenced sample: whole blood. The receptors here all came from an adult who was a healthcare worker with PCR-confirmed SARS-CoV-2 infection or an uninfected control (not recorded which). Each CDR3 is given with its conserved first and last residue. A D gene is named only where the DNA matches it firmly. Size is stated for part of the rows, as once, few or many counts, or as a class when the clone is expanded.

J | D | V | size | DNA | CDR3
TRBJ1-6 | . | TRBV6-2/TRBV6-3 | few | TGTGCCAGCAGTTGGACCGGACAAATTAATTCACCCCTCCACTTT | CASSWTGQINSPLHF
TRBJ2-1 | TRBD1 | TRBV7-9 | few | TGTGCCAGCAGCATCGGACAGGGTGGGGAAAATGAGCAGTTCTTC | CASSIGQGGENEQFF
TRBJ2-1 | . | TRBV25-1 | . | TGTGCCAGCAGTGCCATTTCCGGGACAGAGCAGTTCTTC | CASSAISGTEQFF
TRBJ2-7 | . | TRBV7-3 | many | TGTGCCAGCAGCTTAGACAGCTCCTACGAGCAGTACTTC | CASSLDSSYEQYF
TRBJ2-2 | . | TRBV4-1 | . | TGCGCCAGCAGCCAAGGCGGCAGGGAGGGGGACACCGGGGAGCTGTTTTTT | CASSQGGREGDTGELFF
TRBJ1-5 | . | TRBV6-5 | . | TGTGCCAGCAGTTACTCTAGATGGGAACAGCCCCAGCATTTT | CASSYSRWEQPQHF
TRBJ1-2 | . | TRBV28 | few | TGTGCCAGCACCCGCCGCCAGGCTTTGGGCTACACCTTC | CASTRRQALGYTF
TRBJ2-1 | TRBD2 | TRBV12-3/TRBV12-4 | many | TGTGCCAGCAGTTTCCGGGGGGGTTACTACAATGAGCAGTTCTTC | CASSFRGGYYNEQFF
TRBJ2-3 | . | TRBV7-3 | . | TGTGCCAGCAGCTTAACTTCGGTGCCAGATACGCAGTATTTT | CASSLTSVPDTQYF
TRBJ2-6 | . | TRBV29-1 | few | TGCAGCGTTGGGTTAACCCCTGGGGCCAACGTCCTGACTTTC | CSVGLTPGANVLTF
TRBJ2-7 | . | TRBV7-2 | few | TGTGCCAGCAGCTTAGCGCATGGAACCTACGAGCAGTACTTC | CASSLAHGTYEQYF
TRBJ1-2 | . | TRBV6-5 | many | TGTGCCAGCAGTTCGGTCAGGGGAATCTATGGCTACACCTTC | CASSSVRGIYGYTF
TRBJ2-3 | . | TRBV20-1 | few | TGCAGTGCTAGAGAGTGGGCGGATACGCAGTATTTT | CSAREWADTQYF
TRBJ2-5 | . | TRBV19 | few | TGTGCCAGCGGGGTAGTCGAGACCCAGTACTTC | CASGVVETQYF
TRBJ2-7 | . | TRBV7-2 | many | TGTGCCAGCAGCTTAGCGGGGGGTAATACCTACGAGCAGTACTTC | CASSLAGGNTYEQYF
TRBJ2-1 | TRBD1 | TRBV5-6 | . | TGTGCCAGCAGCTTCGGCCAGGGGGACAATGAGCAGTTCTTC | CASSFGQGDNEQFF
TRBJ1-3 | . | TRBV20-1 | few | TGCAGTGCTGCCGGGGGGGGAAACACCATATATTTT | CSAAGGGNTIYF
TRBJ1-2 | . | TRBV5-1 | . | TGCGCCAGCAGCTTGTTGACTTCTGGTAACTATGGCTACACCTTC | CASSLLTSGNYGYTF